This T cell receptor (beta chain) emerged from a study of blood T cells in healthy people across ages. Findings and limits, study-wide: Conclusively comparing naive with antigen-experienced cells was impossible with unsorted PBMCs.

For this clonotype: The antigen is undetermined.

Primers used in a second PCR of roughly 7 to 12 cycles were a sample-barcoded 5' primer and a J-beta primer mix. A template-switch adaptor with 12 random nucleotides tagged each cDNA molecule. TCRdb re-derived calls from the 5' RACE reads in MiXCR, one entry per CDR3 protein. Among around 1,700,000 distinct CDR3 sequences listed, 28% were seen once. The study drew donors from healthy Caucasian individuals in Russia aged roughly 6 to 90. The sample, roughly 9.5 milliliters of peripheral blood, was drawn from each donor. Germline CDR1 MNHNS, CDR2 SASEGT. This CDR3 contains 12 residues. Trimming cost V 4 bases and J 8 bases, with 8 bases left between them.

This chain links TRBV6-1 with TRBJ2-2; D is unclear. The sample comprised blood. The origin of this receptor is a woman aged 30 to 39 in good health. CDR3: CASSADMGELFF. The CDR3 bases are TGTGCCAGCAGTGCAGACATGGGGGAGCTGTTTTTT.